Below, 22 T cell receptor beta chains from the same sample are listed, as sequenced in a study of T cell changes during pregnancy in multiple sclerosis (dated by TCRdb to about 2019). The library was generated by the immunoSEQ multiplex PCR assay. Drawn from immuneACCESS, this table holds only the in-frame rearrangements with V and J called that TCRdb kept. Clones are partly lost; checked studies trace under half to an unresolved V gene and leave the rest unexplained. For this sample the table gives tens of thousands of clones, of which 75% to 90% were detected only once. The ten largest account for about 1.2% of the sample. The input for sequencing was CD4+ T cells from peripheral blood mononuclear cells, taken in the first trimester of pregnancy. The source of these receptors is a female donor with multiple sclerosis, enrolled in a pregnancy study.

This clone was recorded a few times. The chain is built from TRBV5-1 and TRBJ1-2; 11 bases align to TRBD1. Trimming removed 3 bases from V and 8 bases from J; junction bases left unmatched: 6. This CDR3 has 14 amino acids. Per germline, CDR1 SGHRS and CDR2 YFSETQ. The CDR3 nucleotides are TGCGCCAGCAGCTGGGACCGGGACAGGGGGGGCTACACCTTC. Protein: CASSWDRDRGGYTF. Full variable domain (rest looked up from reference TRBV5-1 and TRBJ1-2): KAGVTQTPRYLIKTRGQQVTLSCSPISGHRSVSWYQQTPGQGLQFLFEYFSETQRNKGNFPGRFSGRQFSNSRSEMNVSTLELGDSALYLCASSWDRDRGGYTFGSGTRLTVV.

This clone is labeled medium-sized. The chain employs TRBV7-9 and TRBJ1-5; TRBD1 matches at 7 bases. Per the germline V gene, CDR1 is SEHNR and CDR2 is FQNEAQ (reference sequence). V lost 5 bases and J lost 5; bases outside the gene matches: 3. CDR3 size: 13 residues. CDR3: CASSRDSHQPQHF. CDR3 bases: TGTGCCAGCAGCCGGGACAGTCATCAGCCCCAGCATTTT.

The J gene is TRBJ2-1, the V gene TRBV5-1, with D possibly being TRBD1 (6 bases). The CDR3 is 15 residues long. Deletions cut 1 base from V and 1 base from J, with 9 bases between. CDR1 and CDR2 (germline): SGHRS, YFSETQ. The CDR3, as DNA: TGCGCCAGCAGCTTGATAGGGGGATCCTACAATGAGCAGTTCTTC. It specifies CASSLIGGSYNEQFF.

The chain links TRBV6-7 to TRBJ2-7, with 11 bases that match TRBD2. TRBV6-7 is assigned to the ORF class and has an uncertain function. V dropped 2 bases and J dropped 6; count of bases not matched to a gene: 6. The CDR3 loop spans 15 amino acids. The CDR3 loop is CASSYTSGSIGEQYF. CDR3 coding DNA: TGTGCCAGCAGTTACACTAGCGGGAGTATAGGCGAGCAGTACTTC.

V usage is TRBV11-2 and J usage is TRBJ2-5; possibly TRBD1 for D (5 bases). The V and J ends lost 10 bases and 7 bases respectively, with 19 bases between them. Germline loops: CDR1 SGHAT, CDR2 FQNNGV. The CDR3 is 13 amino acids. CDR3 DNA sequence: TGTGCCAACGCGTACAATCCTAGGGGGACCCAGTACTTC. Translating gives CANAYNPRGTQYF. Together with reference TRBV11-2 and TRBJ2-5, the CDR3 gives the full variable domain: EAGVAQSPRYKIIEKRQSVAFWCNPISGHATLYWYQQILGQGPKLLIQFQNNGVVDDSQLPKDRFSAERLKGVDSTLKIQPAKLEDSAVYLCANAYNPRGTQYFGPGTRLLVL.

The rearrangement links TRBV7-2 to TRBJ1-2, with D unresolved. The V end lost 0 bases, the J end lost 0 bases, and 2 bases lay between the germline ends. The CDR3 contains 13 residues. The germline gives CDR1 SGHTA, CDR2 FQGNSA. Here the CDR3 reads CASSLAANYGYTF. CDR3 nucleotides: TGTGCCAGCAGCTTAGCCGCTAACTATGGCTACACCTTC.

This clone showed up just once. The chain has TRBV6-1 and TRBJ2-7; D is undetermined. CDR3 size: 13 residues. Trimming stripped 6 bases from V and 1 base from J, with 10 bases between. Germline V gene lookup returns CDR1 MNHNS and CDR2 SASEGT. In DNA form, the CDR3 reads TGTGCCAGCAGGGCAATGATTTCCTACGAGCAGTACTTC. Its translation: CASRAMISYEQYF.

This clone is medium-sized. The J gene is TRBJ2-7, the V gene TRBV6-1; a possible D gene is TRBD2 (5 bases). Germline CDR1 MNHNS, CDR2 SASEGT. The V gene lost 2 bases and the J gene lost 3 bases, with 14 bases spanning the gap. The CDR3 loop spans 15 amino acids. For the CDR3, the DNA is TGTGCCAGCAGTGAAATGGTGGGAGAGGGCTACGAGCAGTACTTC. Amino acids: CASSEMVGEGYEQYF.

This sequence joins TRBV19 and TRBJ2-7, with D possibly matching TRBD1 (6 bases). This CDR3 spans 13 amino acids. CDR1 is LNHDA and CDR2 is SQIVND in the germline V gene (reference sequence). Between the trimmed V and J ends, which lost 1 base and 7 bases, there was a span of 11 bases. CDR3 bases: TGTGCCAGTAGTATAGTAGCGCAGGGGGAGCAGTACTTC. This sequence encodes CASSIVAQGEQYF. The entire variable domain, with the rest obtained from reference TRBV19 and TRBJ2-7, is as follows: DGGITQSPKYLFRKEGQNVTLSCEQNLNHDAMYWYRQDPGQGLRLIYYSQIVNDFQKGDIAEGYSVSREKKESFPLTVTSAQKNPTAFYLCASSIVAQGEQYFGPGTRLTVT.

The gene calls are TRBV5-4 and TRBJ1-2; no clear D gene. The CDR3 runs to 12 residues. Germline lookup yields CDR1 SGHNT and CDR2 YYREEE (reference sequence). Trimming took 0 bases from V and 3 from J, leaving 3 bases between them. This CDR3 is CASSLADYGYTF. In nucleotides, the CDR3 is TGTGCCAGCAGCTTGGCGGACTATGGCTACACCTTC.

CDR3 sequence: CASSPPWRVEQYF. In DNA, the CDR3 is TGTGCCAGCAGCCCTCCATGGAGGGTCGAGCAGTACTTC. The rearrangement joins TRBV5-6 to TRBJ2-7, with D tentatively TRBD2 (6 bases). Trimming left V 4 bases short and J 6 bases short, with 14 bases between. CDR1 is SGHDT and CDR2 is YYEEEE in the germline V gene. This CDR3 is 13 amino acids long.

CDR3 amino acids: CASSSGQGYYEQYF. The CDR3 DNA follows: TGTGCCAGCAGCTCGGGACAGGGCTATTACGAGCAGTACTTC. This chain links TRBV7-2 with TRBJ2-7, with TRBD1 matching over 9 bases. The germline CDR1 and CDR2 sequences are SGHTA and FQGNSA. Germline trimming cut 4 bases from V and 4 bases from J; bases unmatched to any gene: 5. The length of the CDR3 is 14 residues.

The chain joins TRBV14 to TRBJ2-3; 9 positions agree with TRBD2. The V and J ends lost 5 bases and 1 base, in that order; junction bases with no gene match: 4. In germline, CDR1 is SGHDN, CDR2 FVKESK. This CDR3 has 15 amino acids. The CDR3 sequence is CASSTRTSGTDTQYF. In DNA, the CDR3 is TGTGCCAGCAGCACCCGGACTAGCGGCACAGATACGCAGTATTTT.

This chain connects TRBV29-1 to TRBJ1-2; 7 bases agree with TRBD1. CDR3 length: 12 residues. V shed 7 bases, J shed 0 bases, and the junction held 2 bases outside the gene matches. Germline-derived CDR1 and CDR2 are SQVTM and ANQGSEA. CDR3 sequence (DNA): TGCAGCGCCAGGGGGGCTAACTATGGCTACACCTTC. Amino acid sequence: CSARGANYGYTF.

The chain links TRBV28 to TRBJ1-2; 10 nucleotides agree with TRBD1. The CDR3 consists of 12 residues. Germline CDR1 is MDHEN and CDR2 is SYDVKM. V lost 8 bases, J lost 5 bases, and 2 bases stayed unmatched. For the CDR3, the DNA is TGTGCCAGCGGGACAGGGGATTATGGCTACACCTTC. It yields the protein CASGTGDYGYTF.

A word on this clone: Other DNA sequences in the same sample also yield this CDR3. This chain's CDR3 is CASSLSRAGNTIYF. The CDR3 nucleotides read TGCGCCAGCAGCTTGTCCAGGGCTGGAAACACCATATATTTT. The V call is TRBV5-1, the J call TRBJ1-3; maybe TRBD1 (5 bases). V shed 1 base and J shed 2 bases, with 7 bases lying between them. This CDR3 spans 14 amino acids. Per the germline V gene, CDR1 is SGHRS and CDR2 is YFSETQ. The full variable domain, rest sourced from reference TRBV5-1 and TRBJ1-3, is KAGVTQTPRYLIKTRGQQVTLSCSPISGHRSVSWYQQTPGQGLQFLFEYFSETQRNKGNFPGRFSGRQFSNSRSEMNVSTLELGDSALYLCASSLSRAGNTIYFGEGSWLTVV.

The V gene is TRBV5-6, the J gene TRBJ2-7; 9 bases map to TRBD2. Trimming at V came to 7 bases and at J to 5 bases, leaving 7 bases not matched to a gene. The length of the CDR3 is 13 residues. CDR1 is SGHDT and CDR2 is YYEEEE in the germline V gene. This chain's CDR3 is CASRVAGVDEQYF. The CDR3 region has the DNA TGTGCCAGCCGCGTAGCGGGAGTGGACGAGCAGTACTTC.

The V call is TRBV7-2, the J call TRBJ2-1; 7 nucleotides match TRBD2. V shed 5 bases, J shed 12 bases, and the junction held 19 bases outside the gene matches. Per the germline V gene, CDR1 is SGHTA and CDR2 is FQGNSA. CDR3 length: 16 amino acids. CDR3 coding DNA: TGTGCCAGCAGCAAAGAGGGGAGGGGCTCCCCTGGGGGGCAGTTCTTC. Protein product: CASSKEGRGSPGGQFF.

The CDR3 DNA follows: TGTGCCAGCAGTCCAAGCGGGAGGGGCGGCAATGAGCAGTTCTTC. Encoded protein: CASSPSGRGGNEQFF. The V and J genes are TRBV6-5 and TRBJ2-1, with TRBD2 matching 10 bases. After removal of 5 bases from V and 6 bases from J, the junction contained 7 bases not matched to a gene. The CDR3 is made up of 15 amino acids. Germline loops: CDR1 MNHEY, CDR2 SVGAGI.

The chain has TRBV7-5 and TRBJ2-7; the table names TRBD2, a call not compared with the DNA. TRBV7-5 is a recognized pseudogene. CDR3 length: 15 residues. CDR3 sequence: CVRTATAGRGYEQYF. Here the CDR3 DNA reads TGTGTCAGAACCGCGACGGCGGGACGGGGCTACGAGCAGTACTTC.

The rearrangement links TRBV2 to TRBJ1-1; TRBD1 matches at 7 bases. Per germline, CDR1 SNHLY and CDR2 FYNNEI. The CDR3 spans 14 residues. V trimming: 6 bases; J trimming: 3 bases; junction bases outside the gene matches: 7. The CDR3 is CASRPGQAYTEAFF. CDR3 nucleotides: TGTGCCAGCAGACCAGGACAGGCCTACACTGAAGCTTTCTTT.

This sequence joins TRBV5-1 and TRBJ2-7; 8 bases line up with TRBD1. V lost 3 bases, J lost 6 bases, and 8 bases stayed unmatched. The CDR3 runs to 14 residues. The V gene's germline CDR1 is SGHRS and CDR2 YFSETQ. CDR3: CASSSDRGPVEQYF. The CDR3 nucleotides read TGCGCCAGCAGCTCAGACAGGGGCCCTGTCGAGCAGTACTTC.